This TCR beta chain was obtained from a study of blood T cell repertoires in COVID-19 (dated by TCRdb to about 2020). About the investigation overall: Samples covering the acute and convalescent phases of COVID-19 were provided by collaborators in the United States, Italy and Spain. The sample metadata nearly always contained a de-identified subject ID, COVID-19 status, age in years and sex. The samples were drawn from the first 160 participants of the ongoing ImmuneRACE study and from some 1,300 subjects provided by 6 global collaborators. Where available, HLA class I and class II types were taken from metadata supplied by the sample provider and were not determined by assay-based typing. The repertoires were released in a freely available public database intended as a resource for research on the immune response to SARS-CoV-2. Subjects who had been exposed to COVID-19, were actively infected with it, or had recovered from it provided the deeply sampled blood TCRbeta repertoires that made up the dataset. The material from the prospective study consisted of cDNA or gDNA derived from T cells, B-cell-depleted T cells, or PBMCs. The investigation overall reported the following: The amount of clinical and demographic metadata varied by source and participant and was provided uncurated.

The collaborating institutions used their own protocols to collect whole blood in K2EDTA tubes. Collaborator samples were shipped for TCRbeta analysis as frozen whole blood, isolated PBMCs, or DNA extracted from either sample type. As to this clone: No antigen is known for it. Nothing much larger sits one base from this clone, and base qualities are not available.

CDR1 and CDR2, looked up from the germline V gene (reference sequence), are SGHAT and FQDESV. Reading from cysteine to phenylalanine, the CDR3 counts 14 amino acids. This entry keeps only the CDR3 DNA: 42 bases, framed from base 1. The trim is 5 bases for V and 3 bases for J, with a gap of 8 bases between the germline ends. TCRbeta CDR3 regions were amplified from genomic DNA using the immunoSEQ Assay, a bias-controlled multiplex PCR. In the source study's methods: Within the assay, amplification of reference gene primers was used to estimate how many nucleated cells each sample contained. To quantify the absolute abundance of each unique TCRbeta CDR3 rearrangement, sequence reads were collapsed and filtered. For each sample, productive Simpson clonality was calculated as the square root of Simpson's diversity index across productive rearrangements. TCRdb stores this immuneACCESS table with in-frame sequences only. Part of the clones is absent; in the studies checked, under half of the shortfall reflects unresolved V genes, and no reason is known for the rest. That table gives V, J and clone size, and the DNA gave D and trimming. This sample is represented by 290,000 or so clones; 85% of them were singletons. The leading ten clones occupy approximately 5.1% of the sample.

The V gene is TRBV11-1 and the J gene is TRBJ2-6, and the D gene may be TRBD1, 5 bases matching. The sample was peripheral blood. This receptor was taken from a man between 45 and 60 years old with active or convalescent COVID-19. The CDR3: CASSDRFGANVLTF. The nucleotides read TGTGCCAGCAGCGACAGATTTGGGGCCAACGTCCTGACTTTC.